The T cell receptor beta chain described here comes from a study of CD8 T cells in Susac syndrome. Turning to the study itself: When blood was collected, patients with Susac syndrome were therapy-naive, were taking corticosteroids, or were receiving intravenous immunoglobulin alone.

General study results and limits: CD4+ T cell repertoires in Susac syndrome exhibited no evidence of clonal expansion.

This CDR3 is built from 11 residues. CDR1 is ENHRY, CDR2 SYGVKD, per germline. Trimming stripped 11 bases from V and 2 bases from J, with 9 bases between. TEMRA cells were enriched by FACS, and CD4+ and CD8+ T cells were negatively isolated. Random hexamers served to reverse transcribe roughly 0.5 to 1 ug RNA. Amplification of TCR beta CDR3 across 54 Vbeta and 13 Jbeta was performed with immunoSEQ multiplex PCR. TCRdb called the immunoSEQ multiplex PCR reads again in MiXCR, with one record for every CDR3 protein. Among some 250,000 distinct CDR3 sequences listed, almost 97% were seen once. With respect to this clonotype: Its target is not known.

The sample consisted of CD4+ T cells from PBMCs. The V call is TRBV10-3, the J call TRBJ1-2; the D is unclear. The clonotype originates from a human donor with Susac syndrome. The CDR3 coding sequence is TGTGCCGCGCGGAGGAACTATGGCTACACCTTC. This translates into CAARRNYGYTF.